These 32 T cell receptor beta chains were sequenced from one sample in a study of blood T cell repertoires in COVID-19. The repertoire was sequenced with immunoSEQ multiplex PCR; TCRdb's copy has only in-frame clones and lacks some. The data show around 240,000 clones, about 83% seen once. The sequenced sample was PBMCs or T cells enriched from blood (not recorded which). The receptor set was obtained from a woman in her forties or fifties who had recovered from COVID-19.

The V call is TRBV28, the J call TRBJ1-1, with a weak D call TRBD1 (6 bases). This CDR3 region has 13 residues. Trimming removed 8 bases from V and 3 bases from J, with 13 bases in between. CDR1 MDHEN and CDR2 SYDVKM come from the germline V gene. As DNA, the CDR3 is TGTGCCAGCGTCAGGGGAAAGGACACTGAAGCTTTCTTT. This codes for CASVRGKDTEAFF.

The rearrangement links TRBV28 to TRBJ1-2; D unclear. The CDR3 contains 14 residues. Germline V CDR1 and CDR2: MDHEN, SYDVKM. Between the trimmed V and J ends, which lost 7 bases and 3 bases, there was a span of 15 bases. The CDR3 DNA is TGTGCCAGCAAGATAGGCCAGGTGGACTATGGCTACACCTTC. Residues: CASKIGQVDYGYTF.

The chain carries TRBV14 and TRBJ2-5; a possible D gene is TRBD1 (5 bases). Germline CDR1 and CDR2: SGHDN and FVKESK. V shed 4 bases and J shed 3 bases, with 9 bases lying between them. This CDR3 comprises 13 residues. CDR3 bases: TGTGCCAGCAGCCCGTTCAGGGAAGAGACCCAGTACTTC. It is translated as CASSPFREETQYF. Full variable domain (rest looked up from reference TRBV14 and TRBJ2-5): EAGVTQFPSHSVIEKGQTVTLRCDPISGHDNLYWYRRVMGKEIKFLLHFVKESKQDESGMPNNRFLAERTGGTYSTLKVQPAELEDSGVYFCASSPFREETQYFGPGTRLLVL.

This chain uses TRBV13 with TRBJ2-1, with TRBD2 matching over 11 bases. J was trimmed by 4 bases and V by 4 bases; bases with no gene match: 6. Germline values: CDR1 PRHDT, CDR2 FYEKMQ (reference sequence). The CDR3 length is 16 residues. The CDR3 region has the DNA TGTGCCAGCAGCTCGGCGGGACTAGCGGTTTACAATGAGCAGTTCTTC. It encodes CASSSAGLAVYNEQFF.

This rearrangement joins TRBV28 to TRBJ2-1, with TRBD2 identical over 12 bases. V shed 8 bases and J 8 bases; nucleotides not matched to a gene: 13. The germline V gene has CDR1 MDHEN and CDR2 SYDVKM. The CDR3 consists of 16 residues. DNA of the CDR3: TGTGCCAGCGCCACCCCGACTAGCGGGAGAAAGGATGAGCAGTTCTTC. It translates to CASATPTSGRKDEQFF.

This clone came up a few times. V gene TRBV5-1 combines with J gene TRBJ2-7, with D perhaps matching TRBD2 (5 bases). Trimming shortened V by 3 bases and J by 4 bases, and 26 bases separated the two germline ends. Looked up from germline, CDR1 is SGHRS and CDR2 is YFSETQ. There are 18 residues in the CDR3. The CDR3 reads CASSSAPARGSGGYEQYF. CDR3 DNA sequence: TGCGCCAGCAGCTCCGCCCCTGCCCGGGGAAGCGGTGGTTACGAGCAGTACTTC. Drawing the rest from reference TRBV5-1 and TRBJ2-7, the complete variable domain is KAGVTQTPRYLIKTRGQQVTLSCSPISGHRSVSWYQQTPGQGLQFLFEYFSETQRNKGNFPGRFSGRQFSNSRSEMNVSTLELGDSALYLCASSSAPARGSGGYEQYFGPGTRLTVT.

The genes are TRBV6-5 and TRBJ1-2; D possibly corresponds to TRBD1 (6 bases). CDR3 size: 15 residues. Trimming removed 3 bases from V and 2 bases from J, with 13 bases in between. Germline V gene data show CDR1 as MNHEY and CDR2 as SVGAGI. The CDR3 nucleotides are TGTGCCAGCAGTTATTCCCCAGGGGCCAACTATGGCTACACCTTC. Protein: CASSYSPGANYGYTF.

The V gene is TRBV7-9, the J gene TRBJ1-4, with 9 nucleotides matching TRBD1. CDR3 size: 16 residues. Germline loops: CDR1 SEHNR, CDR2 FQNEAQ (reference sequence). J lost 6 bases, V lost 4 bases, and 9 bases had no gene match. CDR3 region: CASSSSDRGLDEKLFF. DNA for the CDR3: TGTGCCAGCAGCTCCTCGGACAGGGGCCTAGATGAAAAACTGTTTTTT.

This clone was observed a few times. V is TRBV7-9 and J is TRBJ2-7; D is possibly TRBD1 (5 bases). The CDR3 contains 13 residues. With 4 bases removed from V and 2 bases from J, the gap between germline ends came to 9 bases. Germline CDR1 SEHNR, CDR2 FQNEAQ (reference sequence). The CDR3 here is CASSSKGPYEQYF. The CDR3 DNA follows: TGTGCCAGCAGCTCCAAGGGGCCCTACGAGCAGTACTTC.

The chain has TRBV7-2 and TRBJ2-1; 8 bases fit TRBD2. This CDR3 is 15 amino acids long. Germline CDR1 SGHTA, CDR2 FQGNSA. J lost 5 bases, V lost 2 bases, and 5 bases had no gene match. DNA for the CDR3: TGTGCCAGCAGCTTAATCACTAGCGGAAACAATGAGCAGTTCTTC. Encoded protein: CASSLITSGNNEQFF.

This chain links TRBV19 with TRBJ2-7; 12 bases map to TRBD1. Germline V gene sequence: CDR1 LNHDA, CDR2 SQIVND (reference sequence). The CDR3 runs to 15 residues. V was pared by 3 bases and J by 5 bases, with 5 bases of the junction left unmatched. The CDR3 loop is CASSIAGQGADEQYF. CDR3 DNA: TGTGCCAGTAGTATTGCGGGACAGGGGGCGGACGAGCAGTACTTC.

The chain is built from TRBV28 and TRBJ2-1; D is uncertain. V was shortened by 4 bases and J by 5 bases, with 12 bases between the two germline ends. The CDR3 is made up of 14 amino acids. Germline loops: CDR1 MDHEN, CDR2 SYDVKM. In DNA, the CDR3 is TGTGCCAGCAGTTCCTCCCCCCCGGACAATGAGCAGTTCTTC. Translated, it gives CASSSSPPDNEQFF.

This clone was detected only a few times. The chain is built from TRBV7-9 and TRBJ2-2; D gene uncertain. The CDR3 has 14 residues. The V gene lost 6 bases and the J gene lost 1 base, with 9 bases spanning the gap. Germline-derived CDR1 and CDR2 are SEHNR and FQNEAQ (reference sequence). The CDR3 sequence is CASSLDGNTGELFF. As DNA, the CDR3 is TGTGCCAGCAGTCTAGACGGGAACACCGGGGAGCTGTTTTTT.

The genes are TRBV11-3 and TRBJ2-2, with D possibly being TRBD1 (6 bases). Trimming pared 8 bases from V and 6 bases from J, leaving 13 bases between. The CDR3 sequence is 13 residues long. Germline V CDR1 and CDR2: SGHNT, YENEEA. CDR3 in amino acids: CASEQGLSGELFF. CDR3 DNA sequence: TGTGCCAGCGAACAGGGTCTGTCCGGGGAGCTGTTTTTT.

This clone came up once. The DNA of the CDR3 is TGTGCCAGTAGTATAAGTTTGGCGGAACGGAGCACAGATACGCAGTATTTT. This gives the protein CASSISLAERSTDTQYF. The chain is built from TRBV19 and TRBJ2-3; D ambiguous. The CDR3 extends over 17 amino acids. Trimming cost V 2 bases and J 0 bases, with 15 bases left between them. Germline CDR1 LNHDA, CDR2 SQIVND (reference sequence).

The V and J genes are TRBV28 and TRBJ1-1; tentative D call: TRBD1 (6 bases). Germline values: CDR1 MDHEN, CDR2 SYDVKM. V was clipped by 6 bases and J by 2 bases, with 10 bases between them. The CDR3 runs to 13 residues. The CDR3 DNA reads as TGTGCCAGCAGACGGGGGGGCAACACTGAAGCTTTCTTT. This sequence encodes CASRRGGNTEAFF.

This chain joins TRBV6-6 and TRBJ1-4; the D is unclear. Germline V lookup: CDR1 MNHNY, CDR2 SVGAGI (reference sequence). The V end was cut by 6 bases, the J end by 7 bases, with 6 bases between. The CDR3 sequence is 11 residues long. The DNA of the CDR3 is TGTGCCAGCAGAGGAGGTGAAAAACTGTTTTTT. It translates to CASRGGEKLFF.

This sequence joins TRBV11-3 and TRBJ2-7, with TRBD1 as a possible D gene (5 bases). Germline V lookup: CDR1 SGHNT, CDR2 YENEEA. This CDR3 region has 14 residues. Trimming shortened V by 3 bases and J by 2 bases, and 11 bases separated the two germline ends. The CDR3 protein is CASSFVTDPYEQYF. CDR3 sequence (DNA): TGTGCCAGCAGCTTCGTGACAGATCCCTACGAGCAGTACTTC.

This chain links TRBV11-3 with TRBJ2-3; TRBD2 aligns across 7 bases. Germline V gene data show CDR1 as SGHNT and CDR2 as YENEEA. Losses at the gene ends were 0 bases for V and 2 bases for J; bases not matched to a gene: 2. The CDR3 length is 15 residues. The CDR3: CASSLEGTTTDTQYF. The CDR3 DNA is TGTGCCAGCAGCTTAGAGGGGACTACCACAGATACGCAGTATTTT.

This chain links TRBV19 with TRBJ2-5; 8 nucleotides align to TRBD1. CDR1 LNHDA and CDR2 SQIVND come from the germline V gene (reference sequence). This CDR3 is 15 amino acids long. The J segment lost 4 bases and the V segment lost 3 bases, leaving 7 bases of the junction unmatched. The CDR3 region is CASSIRDRGSETQYF. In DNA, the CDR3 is TGTGCCAGTAGTATTCGAGACAGGGGTTCAGAGACCCAGTACTTC.

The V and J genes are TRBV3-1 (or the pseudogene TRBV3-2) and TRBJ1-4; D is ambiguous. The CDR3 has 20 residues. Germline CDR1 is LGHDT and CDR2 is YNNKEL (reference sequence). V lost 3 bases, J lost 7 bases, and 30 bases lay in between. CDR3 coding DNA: TGTGCCAGCAGCCACTCTGCGGGGAAAAACCGGGCCGCTCCTAGTGAAAAACTGTTTTTT. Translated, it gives CASSHSAGKNRAAPSEKLFF.

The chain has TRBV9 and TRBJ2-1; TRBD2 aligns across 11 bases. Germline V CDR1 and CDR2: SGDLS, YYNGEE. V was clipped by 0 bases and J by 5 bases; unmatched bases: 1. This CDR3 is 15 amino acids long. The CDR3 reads CASSVEGLADNEQFF. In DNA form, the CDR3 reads TGTGCCAGCAGCGTAGAGGGACTAGCGGACAATGAGCAGTTCTTC. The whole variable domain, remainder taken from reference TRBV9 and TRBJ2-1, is DSGVTQTPKHLITATGQRVTLRCSPRSGDLSVYWYQQSLDQGLQFLIQYYNGEERAKGNILERFSAQQFPDLHSELNLSSLELGDSALYFCASSVEGLADNEQFFGPGTRLTVL.

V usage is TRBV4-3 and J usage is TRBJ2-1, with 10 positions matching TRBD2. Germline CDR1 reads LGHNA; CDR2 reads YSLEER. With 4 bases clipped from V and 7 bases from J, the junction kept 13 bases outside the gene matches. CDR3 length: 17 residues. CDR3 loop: CASSPQFSGGAGNEQFF. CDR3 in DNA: TGCGCCAGCAGCCCCCAGTTCAGCGGGGGGGCCGGTAATGAGCAGTTCTTC.

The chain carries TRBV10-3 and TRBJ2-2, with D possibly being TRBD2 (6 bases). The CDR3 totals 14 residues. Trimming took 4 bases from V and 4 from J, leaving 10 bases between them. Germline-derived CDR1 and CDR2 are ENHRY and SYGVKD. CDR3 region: CAISARELTGELFF. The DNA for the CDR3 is TGTGCCATCAGTGCGCGGGAACTCACCGGGGAGCTGTTTTTT.

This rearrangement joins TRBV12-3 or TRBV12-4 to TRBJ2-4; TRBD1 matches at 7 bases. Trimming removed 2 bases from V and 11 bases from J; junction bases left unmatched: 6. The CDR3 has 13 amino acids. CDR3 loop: CASSLRDRDFQYF. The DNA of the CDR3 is TGTGCCAGCAGTTTAAGGGACAGAGATTTTCAGTACTTC.

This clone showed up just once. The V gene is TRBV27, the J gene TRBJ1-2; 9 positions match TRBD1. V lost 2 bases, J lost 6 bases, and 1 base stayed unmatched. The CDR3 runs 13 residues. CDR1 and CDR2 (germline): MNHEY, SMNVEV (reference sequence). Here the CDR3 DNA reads TGTGCCAGCAGTTTACGACAGGGGGATGGCTACACCTTC. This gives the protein CASSLRQGDGYTF.

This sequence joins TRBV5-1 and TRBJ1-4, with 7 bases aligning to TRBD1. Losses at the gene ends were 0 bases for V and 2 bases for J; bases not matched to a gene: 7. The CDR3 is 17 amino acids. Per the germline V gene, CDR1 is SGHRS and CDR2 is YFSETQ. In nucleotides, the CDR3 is TGCGCCAGCAGCTTGGGGTCAGGGGGAAGGACTAATGAAAAACTGTTTTTT. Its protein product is CASSLGSGGRTNEKLFF.

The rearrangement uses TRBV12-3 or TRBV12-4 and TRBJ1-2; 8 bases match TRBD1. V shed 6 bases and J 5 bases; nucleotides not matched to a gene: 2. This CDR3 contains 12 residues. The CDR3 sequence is CASRGTGYGYTF. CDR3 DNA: TGTGCCAGCAGAGGGACAGGATATGGCTACACCTTC.

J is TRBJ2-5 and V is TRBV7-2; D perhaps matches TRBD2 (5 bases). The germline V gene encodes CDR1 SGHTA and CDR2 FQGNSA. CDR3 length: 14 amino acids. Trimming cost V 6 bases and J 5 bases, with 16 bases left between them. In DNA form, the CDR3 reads TGTGCCAGCAGTCTCCGGGGAATAGGGGAGACCCAGTACTTC. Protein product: CASSLRGIGETQYF.

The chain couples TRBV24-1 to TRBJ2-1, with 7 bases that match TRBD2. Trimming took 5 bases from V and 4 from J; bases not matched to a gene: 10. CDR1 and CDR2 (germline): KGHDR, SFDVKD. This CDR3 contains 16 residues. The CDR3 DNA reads TGTGCCACCAGTGTTCGCGGGAGCATACCTTACAATGAGCAGTTCTTC. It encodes CATSVRGSIPYNEQFF.

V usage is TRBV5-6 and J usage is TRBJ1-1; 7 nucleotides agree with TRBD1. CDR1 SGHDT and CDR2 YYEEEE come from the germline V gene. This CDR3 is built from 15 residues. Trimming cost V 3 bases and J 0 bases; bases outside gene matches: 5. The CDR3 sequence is CASSWRTGLNTEAFF. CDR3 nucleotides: TGTGCCAGCAGCTGGCGGACAGGCCTGAACACTGAAGCTTTCTTT.

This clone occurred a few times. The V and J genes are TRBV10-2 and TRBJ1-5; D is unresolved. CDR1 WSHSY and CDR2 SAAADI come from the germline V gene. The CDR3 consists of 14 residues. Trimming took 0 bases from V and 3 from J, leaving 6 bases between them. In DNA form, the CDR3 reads TGCGCCAGCAGTGAGTCATGGCTCAATCAGCCCCAGCATTTT. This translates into CASSESWLNQPQHF.